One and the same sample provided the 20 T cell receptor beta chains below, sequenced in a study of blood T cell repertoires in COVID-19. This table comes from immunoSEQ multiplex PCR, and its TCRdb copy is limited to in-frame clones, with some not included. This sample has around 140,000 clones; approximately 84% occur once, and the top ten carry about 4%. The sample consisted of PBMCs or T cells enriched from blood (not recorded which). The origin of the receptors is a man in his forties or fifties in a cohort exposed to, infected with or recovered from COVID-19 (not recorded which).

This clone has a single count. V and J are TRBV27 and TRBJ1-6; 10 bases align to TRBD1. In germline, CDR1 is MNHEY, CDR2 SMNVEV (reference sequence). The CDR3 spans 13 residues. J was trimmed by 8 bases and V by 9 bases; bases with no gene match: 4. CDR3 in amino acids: CASRGQGYSPLHF. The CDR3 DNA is TGTGCCAGTCGGGGACAGGGGTATTCACCCCTCCACTTT.

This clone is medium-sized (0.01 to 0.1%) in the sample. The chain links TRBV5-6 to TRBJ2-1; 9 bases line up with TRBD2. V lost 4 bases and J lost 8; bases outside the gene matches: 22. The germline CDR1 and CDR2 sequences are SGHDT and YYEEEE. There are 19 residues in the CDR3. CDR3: CASSPTSGRGGGWADEQFF. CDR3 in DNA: TGTGCCAGCAGCCCGACTAGCGGAAGAGGGGGGGGATGGGCCGATGAGCAGTTCTTC.

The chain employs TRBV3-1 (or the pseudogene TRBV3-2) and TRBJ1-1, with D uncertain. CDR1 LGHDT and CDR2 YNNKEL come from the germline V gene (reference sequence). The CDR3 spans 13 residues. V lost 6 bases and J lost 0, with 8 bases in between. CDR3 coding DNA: TGTGCCAGCAGTTCTCAGATGAACACTGAAGCTTTCTTT. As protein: CASSSQMNTEAFF.

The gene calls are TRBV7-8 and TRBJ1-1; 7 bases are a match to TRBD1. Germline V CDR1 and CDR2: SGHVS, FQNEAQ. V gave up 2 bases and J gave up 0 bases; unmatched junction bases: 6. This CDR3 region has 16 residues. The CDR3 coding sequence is TGTGCCAGCAGCTTATTTGGGACAGTCATGAACACTGAAGCTTTCTTT. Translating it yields CASSLFGTVMNTEAFF.

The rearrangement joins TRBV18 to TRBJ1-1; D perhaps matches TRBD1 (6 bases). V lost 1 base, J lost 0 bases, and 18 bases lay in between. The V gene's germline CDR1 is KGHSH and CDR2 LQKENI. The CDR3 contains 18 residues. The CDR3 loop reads CASSPLYREGFMNTEAFF. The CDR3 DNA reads TGTGCCAGCTCACCACTCTACAGGGAAGGTTTTATGAACACTGAAGCTTTCTTT.

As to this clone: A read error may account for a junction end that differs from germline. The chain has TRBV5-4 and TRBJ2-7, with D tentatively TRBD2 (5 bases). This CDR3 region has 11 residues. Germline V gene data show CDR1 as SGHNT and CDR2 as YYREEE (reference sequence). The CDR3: CASSLVGEINF. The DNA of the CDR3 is TGTGCCAGCAGCTTGGTTGGGGAGATAAACTTC.

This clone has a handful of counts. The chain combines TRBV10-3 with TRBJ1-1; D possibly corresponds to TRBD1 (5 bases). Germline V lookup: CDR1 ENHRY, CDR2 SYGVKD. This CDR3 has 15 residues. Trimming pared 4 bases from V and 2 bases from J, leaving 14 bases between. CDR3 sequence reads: CAISVGREENTEAFF. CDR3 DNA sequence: TGTGCCATCAGTGTAGGCAGGGAGGAAAACACTGAAGCTTTCTTT.

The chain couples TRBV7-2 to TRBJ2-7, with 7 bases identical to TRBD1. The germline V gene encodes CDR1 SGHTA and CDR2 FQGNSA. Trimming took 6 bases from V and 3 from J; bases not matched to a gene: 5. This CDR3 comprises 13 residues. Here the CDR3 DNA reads TGTGCCAGCAGAGGGACAGATGACTACGAGCAGTACTTC. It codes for CASRGTDDYEQYF.

The CDR3 bases are TGCGCCAGCAGCTCACAGGGGGCTGGTGAAGCTTTCTTT. It is translated as CASSSQGAGEAFF. The gene calls are TRBV5-1 and TRBJ1-1; 9 nucleotides agree with TRBD1. V lost 3 bases, J lost 7 bases, and 4 bases stayed unmatched. The CDR3 sequence is 13 residues long. Germline V gene sequence: CDR1 SGHRS, CDR2 YFSETQ.

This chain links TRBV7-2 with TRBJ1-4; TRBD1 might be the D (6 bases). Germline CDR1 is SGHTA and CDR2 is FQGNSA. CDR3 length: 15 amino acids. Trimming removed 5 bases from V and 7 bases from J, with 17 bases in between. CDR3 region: CASSAQGITSEKLFF. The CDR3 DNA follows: TGTGCCAGCAGCGCCCAGGGGATAACGAGTGAAAAACTGTTTTTT.

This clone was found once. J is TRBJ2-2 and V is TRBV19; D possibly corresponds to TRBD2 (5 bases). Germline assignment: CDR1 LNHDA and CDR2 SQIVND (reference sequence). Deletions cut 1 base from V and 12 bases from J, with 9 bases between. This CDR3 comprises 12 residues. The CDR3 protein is CASSIVDFQLFF. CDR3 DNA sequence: TGTGCCAGTAGTATAGTGGACTTTCAGCTGTTTTTT. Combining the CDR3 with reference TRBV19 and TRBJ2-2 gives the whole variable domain DGGITQSPKYLFRKEGQNVTLSCEQNLNHDAMYWYRQDPGQGLRLIYYSQIVNDFQKGDIAEGYSVSREKKESFPLTVTSAQKNPTAFYLCASSIVDFQLFFGEGSRLTVL.

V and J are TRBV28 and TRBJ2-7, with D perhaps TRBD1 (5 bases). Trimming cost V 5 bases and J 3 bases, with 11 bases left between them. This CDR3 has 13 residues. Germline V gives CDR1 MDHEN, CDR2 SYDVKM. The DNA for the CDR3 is TGTGCCAGCAGTAGGGGCGGCGTCTACGAGCAGTACTTC. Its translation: CASSRGGVYEQYF. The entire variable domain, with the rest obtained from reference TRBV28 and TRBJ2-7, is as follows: DVKVTQSSRYLVKRTGEKVFLECVQDMDHENMFWYRQDPGLGLRLIYFSYDVKMKEKGDIPEGYSVSREKKERFSLILESASTNQTSMYLCASSRGGVYEQYFGPGTRLTVT.

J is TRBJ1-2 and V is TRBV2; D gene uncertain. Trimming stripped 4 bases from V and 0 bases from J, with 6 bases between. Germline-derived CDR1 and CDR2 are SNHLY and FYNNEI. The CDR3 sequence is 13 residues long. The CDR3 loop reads CASSVEPNYGYTF. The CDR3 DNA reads TGTGCCAGCAGTGTTGAGCCTAACTATGGCTACACCTTC.

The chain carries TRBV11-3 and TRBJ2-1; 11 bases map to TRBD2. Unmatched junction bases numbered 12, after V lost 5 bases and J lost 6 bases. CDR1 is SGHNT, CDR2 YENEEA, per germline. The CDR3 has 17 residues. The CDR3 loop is CASSLGGSGRAANEQFF. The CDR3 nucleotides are TGTGCCAGCAGCCTCGGAGGTAGCGGGAGGGCCGCCAATGAGCAGTTCTTC.

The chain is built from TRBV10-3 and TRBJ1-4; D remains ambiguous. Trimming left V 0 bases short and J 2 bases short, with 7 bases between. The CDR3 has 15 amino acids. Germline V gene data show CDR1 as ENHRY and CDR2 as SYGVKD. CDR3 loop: CAISESASTNEKLFF. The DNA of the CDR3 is TGTGCCATCAGTGAGTCTGCGTCGACTAATGAAAAACTGTTTTTT.

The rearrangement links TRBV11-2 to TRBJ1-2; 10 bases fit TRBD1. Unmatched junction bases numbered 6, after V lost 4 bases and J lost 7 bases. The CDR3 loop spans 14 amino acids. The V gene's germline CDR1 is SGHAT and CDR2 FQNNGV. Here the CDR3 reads CASSSPGQGRGYTF. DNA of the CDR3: TGTGCCAGCAGCTCCCCGGGACAGGGGCGTGGCTACACCTTC.

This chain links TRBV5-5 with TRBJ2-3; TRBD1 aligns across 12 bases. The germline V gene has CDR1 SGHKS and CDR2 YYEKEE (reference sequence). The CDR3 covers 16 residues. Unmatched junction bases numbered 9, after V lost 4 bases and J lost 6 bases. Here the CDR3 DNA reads TGTGCCAGCAGCCGTTCCGGGACAGGGGGCGGGGATACGCAGTATTTT. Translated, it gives CASSRSGTGGGDTQYF.

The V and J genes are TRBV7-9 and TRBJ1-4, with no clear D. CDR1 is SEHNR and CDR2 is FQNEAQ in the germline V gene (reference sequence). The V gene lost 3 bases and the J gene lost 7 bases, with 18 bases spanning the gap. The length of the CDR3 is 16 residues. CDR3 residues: CASSFRTGGSGEKLFF. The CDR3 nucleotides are TGTGCCAGCAGCTTCCGGACCGGCGGGTCGGGTGAAAAACTGTTTTTT.

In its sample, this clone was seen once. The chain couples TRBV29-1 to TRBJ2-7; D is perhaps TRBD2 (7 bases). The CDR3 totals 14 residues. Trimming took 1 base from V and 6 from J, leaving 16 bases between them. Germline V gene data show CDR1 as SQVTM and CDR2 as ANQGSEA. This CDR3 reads CSVEATSRGAEQYF. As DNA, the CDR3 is TGCAGCGTTGAAGCCACATCCCGGGGGGCCGAGCAGTACTTC.

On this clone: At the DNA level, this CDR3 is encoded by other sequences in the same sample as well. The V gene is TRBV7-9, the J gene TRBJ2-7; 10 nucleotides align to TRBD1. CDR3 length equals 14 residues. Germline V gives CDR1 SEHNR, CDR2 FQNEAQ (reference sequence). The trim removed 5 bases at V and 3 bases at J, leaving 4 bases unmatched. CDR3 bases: TGTGCCAGCAGCCCTCGGACAGGGGGCTACGAGCAGTACTTC. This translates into CASSPRTGGYEQYF.